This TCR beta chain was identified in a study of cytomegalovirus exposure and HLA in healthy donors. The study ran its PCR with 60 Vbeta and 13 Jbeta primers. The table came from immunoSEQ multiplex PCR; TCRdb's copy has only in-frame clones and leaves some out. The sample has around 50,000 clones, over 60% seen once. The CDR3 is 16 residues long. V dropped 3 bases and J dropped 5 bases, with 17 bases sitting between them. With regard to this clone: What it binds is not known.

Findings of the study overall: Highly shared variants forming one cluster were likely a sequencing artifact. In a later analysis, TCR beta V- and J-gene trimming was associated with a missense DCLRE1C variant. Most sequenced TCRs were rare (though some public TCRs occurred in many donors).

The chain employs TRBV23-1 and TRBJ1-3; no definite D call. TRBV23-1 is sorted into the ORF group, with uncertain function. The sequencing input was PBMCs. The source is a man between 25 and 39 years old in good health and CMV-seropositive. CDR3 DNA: TGCGCCAGCAGTCACGAGGTAGTGAGACTGAGAAACACCATATATTTT. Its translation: CASSHEVVRLRNTIYF.